The 20 T cell receptor beta chains below were found in one sample sequenced in a study of beta chain features in type 1 diabetes. Reverse transcribing all isolated RNA meant expressed TCRB transcripts were sequenced. Assay used: immunoSEQ multiplex PCR; TCRdb lists only in-frame clones, some missing. In the table there are roughly 250,000 clones, about 70% of which are singletons. The sample was naive CD4+ T cells from blood. The receptors here all came from a man younger than 45 in good health.

V usage is TRBV9 and J usage is TRBJ2-5; possible D gene TRBD2, 5 bases. V gave up 0 bases and J gave up 3 bases, with 12 bases separating them. Germline lookup yields CDR1 SGDLS and CDR2 YYNGEE. CDR3 length: 15 amino acids. The CDR3 loop is CASSVGLSREETQYF. The CDR3 DNA reads as TGTGCCAGCAGCGTAGGACTATCGCGGGAAGAGACCCAGTACTTC.

V is TRBV4-3 and J is TRBJ2-3; D might be TRBD2 (6 bases). The V gene's germline CDR1 is LGHNA and CDR2 YSLEER. The CDR3 sequence is 15 residues long. Between the trimmed V and J ends, which lost 0 bases and 2 bases, there was a span of 9 bases. In DNA form, the CDR3 reads TGCGCCAGCAGCCAAGAAGGAGGGGCCACAGATACGCAGTATTTT. Residues: CASSQEGGATDTQYF.

This clone occurred once. This sequence joins TRBV30 and TRBJ1-5; the D gene is possibly TRBD1 (5 bases). CDR1 is GTSNPN and CDR2 is SVGIG in the germline V gene (reference sequence). The germline V and J ends were trimmed by 0 bases and 1 base, with 13 bases remaining between them. The CDR3 is made up of 16 amino acids. This chain's CDR3 is CAWSVAGYRSNQPQHF. CDR3 bases: TGTGCCTGGAGTGTAGCCGGCTACAGGAGCAATCAGCCCCAGCATTTT.

The chain employs TRBV9 and TRBJ2-3; TRBD2 is a possible D gene (5 bases). CDR1 and CDR2 from the germline V gene are SGDLS and YYNGEE. With 2 bases removed from V and 2 bases from J, the gap between germline ends came to 9 bases. This CDR3 has 14 residues. The CDR3 spells CASSVDSLTDTQYF. The CDR3 DNA is TGTGCCAGCAGCGTGGACTCTCTCACAGATACGCAGTATTTT.

This chain connects TRBV7-9 to TRBJ2-7; TRBD1 agrees at 8 bases. The CDR3 extends over 14 amino acids. CDR1 and CDR2 from the germline V gene are SEHNR and FQNEAQ (reference sequence). The V gene end was trimmed by 4 bases and the J gene end by 2 bases; junction bases not matched to a gene: 4. CDR3 amino acids: CASSSWTGPYEQYF. The CDR3 region has the DNA TGTGCCAGCAGCTCCTGGACAGGGCCCTACGAGCAGTACTTC.

The chain employs TRBV30 and TRBJ1-1; D is undetermined. The V end was cut by 1 base, the J end by 6 bases, with 6 bases between. CDR1 and CDR2 (germline): GTSNPN, SVGIG (reference sequence). The CDR3 extends over 11 amino acids. The CDR3 sequence is CAWSAGPEAFF. In nucleotides, the CDR3 is TGTGCCTGGAGTGCCGGCCCTGAAGCTTTCTTT.

The V gene is TRBV19, the J gene TRBJ2-1; unclear D gene. V was pared by 3 bases and J by 8 bases, with 5 bases between. Germline V gene lookup returns CDR1 LNHDA and CDR2 SQIVND (reference sequence). The CDR3 is 11 residues long. As DNA, the CDR3 is TGTGCCAGTAGTATGCTCGATGAGCAGTTCTTC. Encoded protein: CASSMLDEQFF. Variable domain in full (rest from reference TRBV19 and TRBJ2-1): DGGITQSPKYLFRKEGQNVTLSCEQNLNHDAMYWYRQDPGQGLRLIYYSQIVNDFQKGDIAEGYSVSREKKESFPLTVTSAQKNPTAFYLCASSMLDEQFFGPGTRLTVL.

The rearrangement uses TRBV30 and TRBJ1-6; 8 nucleotides agree with TRBD1. The CDR3 consists of 14 residues. Germline assignment: CDR1 GTSNPN and CDR2 SVGIG (reference sequence). The junction had 8 bases not matched to a gene; V was cut back by 5 bases and J by 8 bases. As DNA, the CDR3 is TGTGCCTGGGACAGGGGAGGAGGTGATTCACCCCTCCACTTT. It encodes CAWDRGGGDSPLHF.

The CDR3 loop is CASSDRGEPSNEQFF. The CDR3 nucleotides read TGTGCCAGCAGCGATCGCGGGGAGCCCAGCAATGAGCAGTTCTTC. This sequence joins TRBV7-9 and TRBJ2-1; D possibly corresponds to TRBD2 (6 bases). The V end was cut by 5 bases, the J end by 6 bases, with 17 bases between. CDR1 is SEHNR, CDR2 FQNEAQ, per germline (reference sequence). The CDR3 covers 15 residues.

The rearrangement links TRBV11-2 to TRBJ1-2; the D gene is possibly TRBD1 (5 bases). CDR1 SGHAT and CDR2 FQNNGV come from the germline V gene. V was clipped by 5 bases and J by 4 bases, with 14 bases between them. The CDR3 consists of 14 residues. DNA for the CDR3: TGTGCCAGCAGCCCCGCTGGTGGGGGCTATGGCTACACCTTC. It specifies CASSPAGGGYGYTF.

This chain links TRBV29-1 with TRBJ2-3; D remains ambiguous. The CDR3 loop spans 16 amino acids. V lost 4 bases, J lost 2 bases, and 19 bases lay in between. CDR1 is SQVTM and CDR2 is ANQGSEA in the germline V gene. The DNA for the CDR3 is TGCAGCGTTGCTCTCGGTGGCGGACGTTTCACAGATACGCAGTATTTT. Protein: CSVALGGGRFTDTQYF.

As DNA, the CDR3 is TGTGCCAGCGGACCTCAAGGGACCTACTCCTACGAGCAGTACTTC. This codes for CASGPQGTYSYEQYF. This chain links TRBV2 with TRBJ2-7; D may be TRBD1 or TRBD2 (5 bases each). Per the germline V gene, CDR1 is SNHLY and CDR2 is FYNNEI. CDR3 length: 15 amino acids. The V end lost 8 bases, the J end lost 0 bases, and 17 bases lay between the germline ends.

This clone has a single count. This rearrangement joins TRBV7-2 to TRBJ1-6; weak D call: TRBD1 (5 bases). The CDR3 spans 13 residues. Trimming pared 5 bases from V and 14 bases from J, leaving 16 bases between. CDR1 is SGHTA, CDR2 FQGNSA, per germline. CDR3 DNA: TGTGCCAGCAGCCTCCGGGGCTGGGGCACCCTCCACTTT. Translated: CASSLRGWGTLHF. The whole variable domain, filled in from reference TRBV7-2 and TRBJ1-6, reads GAGVSQSPSNKVTEKGKDVELRCDPISGHTALYWYRQSLGQGLEFLIYFQGNSAPDKSGLPSDRFSAERTGGSVSTLTIQRTQQEDSAVYLCASSLRGWGTLHFGNGTRLTVT.

This chain joins TRBV6-1 and TRBJ2-3; 7 bases line up with TRBD1. V shed 4 bases, J shed 2 bases, and the junction held 6 bases outside the gene matches. Germline CDR1 and CDR2: MNHNS and SASEGT. The CDR3 has 15 residues. The CDR3 DNA follows: TGTGCCAGCAGTGGTCCAGGGGGAGTCACAGATACGCAGTATTTT. Its translation is CASSGPGGVTDTQYF.

Details on this clone: Other DNA sequences within the sample encode an identical CDR3. J is TRBJ1-5 and V is TRBV30; TRBD1 might be the D (5 bases). With 2 bases removed from V and 1 base from J, the gap between germline ends came to 6 bases. The CDR3 loop spans 13 amino acids. In germline, CDR1 is GTSNPN, CDR2 SVGIG (reference sequence). The CDR3 DNA reads as TGTGCCTGGAGTAGGGACAGCAATCAGCCCCAGCATTTT. This encodes CAWSRDSNQPQHF.

This clone was counted between two and nine times. The chain couples TRBV29-1 to TRBJ2-1, with 9 bases identical to TRBD2. The CDR3 loop spans 15 amino acids. CDR1 is SQVTM and CDR2 is ANQGSEA in the germline V gene. The ends lost 8 bases at V and 3 bases at J; junction bases unmatched: 11. The CDR3 spells CSITSGQALYNEQFF. The CDR3 DNA reads TGCAGCATTACTAGCGGGCAAGCCCTCTACAATGAGCAGTTCTTC.

As to this clone: Different DNA sequences within this sample yield the same CDR3. The CDR3 coding sequence is TGTGCCAGCAGAAGGGCCTACGAGCAGTACTTC. As protein: CASRRAYEQYF. V usage is TRBV6-5 and J usage is TRBJ2-7; D gene unclear. CDR1 is MNHEY and CDR2 is SVGAGI in the germline V gene. With 6 bases removed from V and 2 bases from J, the gap between germline ends came to 5 bases. This CDR3 has 11 amino acids.

The chain has TRBV25-1 and TRBJ1-4; D is undetermined. Trimming pared 1 base from V and 8 bases from J, leaving 2 bases between. CDR3 size: 11 residues. CDR1 MGHDK and CDR2 SYGVNS come from the germline V gene. The DNA of the CDR3 is TGTGCCAGCAGTGAATCCGAAAAACTGTTTTTT. It encodes CASSESEKLFF.

The chain recombines TRBV21-1 with TRBJ2-1; the table calls TRBD2, which could not be checked here. TRBV21-1 represents a pseudogene. CDR3 size: 14 residues. The CDR3 nucleotides read TGTGCCAGCAGCAAAGGGAGGGGTTACAATGAGCAGTTCTTC. Protein product: CASSKGRGYNEQFF.

V and J are TRBV15 and TRBJ2-7; the D gene is possibly TRBD1 (6 bases). The germline V gene encodes CDR1 LNHNV and CDR2 YYDKDF (reference sequence). Trimming removed 3 bases from V and 0 bases from J, with 15 bases in between. This CDR3 is 16 amino acids long. The CDR3 DNA sequence: TGTGCCACCAGCAGTGATAAACAGGGAGCCTCCTACGAGCAGTACTTC. This encodes CATSSDKQGASYEQYF.